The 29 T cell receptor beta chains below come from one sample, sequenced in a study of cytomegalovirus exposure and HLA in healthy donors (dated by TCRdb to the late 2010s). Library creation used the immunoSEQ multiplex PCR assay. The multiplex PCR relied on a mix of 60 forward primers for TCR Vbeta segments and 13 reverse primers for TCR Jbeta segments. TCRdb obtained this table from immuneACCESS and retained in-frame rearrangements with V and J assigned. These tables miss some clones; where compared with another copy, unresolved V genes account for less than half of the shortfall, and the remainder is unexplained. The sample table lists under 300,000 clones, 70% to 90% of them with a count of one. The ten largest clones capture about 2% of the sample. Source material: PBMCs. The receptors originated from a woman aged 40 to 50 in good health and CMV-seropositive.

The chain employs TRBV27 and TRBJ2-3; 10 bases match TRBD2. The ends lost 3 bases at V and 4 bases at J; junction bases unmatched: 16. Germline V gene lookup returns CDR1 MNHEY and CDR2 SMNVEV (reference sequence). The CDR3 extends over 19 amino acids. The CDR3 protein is CASSLIGASGRMRADTQYF. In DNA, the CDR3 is TGTGCCAGCAGTTTGATCGGGGCTAGCGGGAGAATGAGGGCAGATACGCAGTATTTT.

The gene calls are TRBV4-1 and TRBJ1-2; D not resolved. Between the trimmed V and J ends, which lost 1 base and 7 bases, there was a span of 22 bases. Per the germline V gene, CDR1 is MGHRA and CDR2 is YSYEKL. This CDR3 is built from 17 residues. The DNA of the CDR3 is TGCGCCAGCAGCCAAGGATTTTCTGACTCTCAAGGTGGTGGCTACACCTTC. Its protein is CASSQGFSDSQGGGYTF.

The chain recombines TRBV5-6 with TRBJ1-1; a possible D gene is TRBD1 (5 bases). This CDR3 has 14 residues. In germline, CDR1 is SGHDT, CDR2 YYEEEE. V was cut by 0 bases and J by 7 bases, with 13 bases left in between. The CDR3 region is CASSLDPRGSEAFF. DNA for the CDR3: TGTGCCAGCAGCTTGGATCCTCGGGGGAGTGAAGCTTTCTTT.

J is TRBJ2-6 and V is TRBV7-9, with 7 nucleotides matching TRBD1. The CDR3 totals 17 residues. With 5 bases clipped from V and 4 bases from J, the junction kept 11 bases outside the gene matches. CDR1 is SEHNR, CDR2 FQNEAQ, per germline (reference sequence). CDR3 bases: TGTGCCAGCAGCAAGATAACAGGGGCCCCCGGGGCCAACGTCCTGACTTTC. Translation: CASSKITGAPGANVLTF.

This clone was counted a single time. The CDR3 loop reads CASSDGQYNQPQHF. CDR3 DNA: TGCGCCAGCAGTGACGGACAGTACAATCAGCCCCAGCATTTT. The V gene is TRBV10-2, the J gene TRBJ1-5, with D maybe TRBD1 (6 bases). The CDR3 extends over 14 amino acids. Trimming took off 3 bases at V and 3 bases at J, with 9 bases between the two ends. Looked up from germline, CDR1 is WSHSY and CDR2 is SAAADI.

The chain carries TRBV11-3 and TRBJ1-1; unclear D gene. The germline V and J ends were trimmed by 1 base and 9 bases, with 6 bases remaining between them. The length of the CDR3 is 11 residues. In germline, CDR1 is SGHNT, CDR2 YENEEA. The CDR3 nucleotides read TGTGCCAGCAGCTTAGCCAGTCAAGCTTTCTTT. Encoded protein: CASSLASQAFF.

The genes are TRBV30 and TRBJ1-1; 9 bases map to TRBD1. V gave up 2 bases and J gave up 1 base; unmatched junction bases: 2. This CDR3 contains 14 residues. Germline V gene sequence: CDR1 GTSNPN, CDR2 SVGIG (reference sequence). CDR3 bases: TGTGCCTGGAGTATGGGACAGGGGAACACTGAAGCTTTCTTT. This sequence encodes CAWSMGQGNTEAFF.

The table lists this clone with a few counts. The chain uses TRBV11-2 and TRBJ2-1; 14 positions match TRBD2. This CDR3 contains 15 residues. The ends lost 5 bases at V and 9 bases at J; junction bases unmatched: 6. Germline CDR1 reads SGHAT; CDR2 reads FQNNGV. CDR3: CASSPGLAGGGEQFF. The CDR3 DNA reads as TGTGCCAGCAGCCCAGGACTAGCGGGAGGCGGTGAGCAGTTCTTC.

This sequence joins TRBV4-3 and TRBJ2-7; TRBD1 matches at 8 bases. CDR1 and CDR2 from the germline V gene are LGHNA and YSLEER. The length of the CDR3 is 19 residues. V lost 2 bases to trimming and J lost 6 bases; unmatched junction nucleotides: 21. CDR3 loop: CASSQRPTRQGRVISEQYF. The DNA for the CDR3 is TGCGCCAGCAGCCAACGCCCAACGAGACAGGGGCGCGTTATTTCCGAGCAGTACTTC.

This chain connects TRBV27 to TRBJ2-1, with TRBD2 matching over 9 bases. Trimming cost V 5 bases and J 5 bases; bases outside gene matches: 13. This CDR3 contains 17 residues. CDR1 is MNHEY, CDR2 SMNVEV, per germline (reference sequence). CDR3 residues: CASSPRGGGRADNEQFF. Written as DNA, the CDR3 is TGTGCCAGCAGTCCCCGGGGGGGCGGGAGGGCTGACAATGAGCAGTTCTTC.

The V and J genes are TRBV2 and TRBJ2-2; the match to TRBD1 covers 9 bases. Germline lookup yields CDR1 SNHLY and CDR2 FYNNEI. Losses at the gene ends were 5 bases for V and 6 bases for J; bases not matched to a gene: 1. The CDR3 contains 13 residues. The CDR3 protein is CASSYRGPGELFF. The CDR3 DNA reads TGTGCCAGCAGTTACAGGGGGCCCGGGGAGCTGTTTTTT.

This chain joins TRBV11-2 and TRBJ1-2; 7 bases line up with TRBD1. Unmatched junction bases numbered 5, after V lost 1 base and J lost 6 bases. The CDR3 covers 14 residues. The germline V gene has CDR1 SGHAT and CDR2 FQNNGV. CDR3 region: CASSLGQGEDGYTF. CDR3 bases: TGTGCCAGCAGCTTAGGACAGGGAGAAGATGGCTACACCTTC. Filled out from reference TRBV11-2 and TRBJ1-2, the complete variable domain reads EAGVAQSPRYKIIEKRQSVAFWCNPISGHATLYWYQQILGQGPKLLIQFQNNGVVDDSQLPKDRFSAERLKGVDSTLKIQPAKLEDSAVYLCASSLGQGEDGYTFGSGTRLTVV.

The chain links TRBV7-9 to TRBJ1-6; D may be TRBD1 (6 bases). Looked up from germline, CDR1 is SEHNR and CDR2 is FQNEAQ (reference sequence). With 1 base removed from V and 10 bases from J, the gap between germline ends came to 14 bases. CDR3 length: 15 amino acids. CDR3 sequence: CASSLGYRVESPLHF. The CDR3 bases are TGTGCCAGCAGCTTAGGGTACAGGGTGGAATCACCCCTCCACTTT. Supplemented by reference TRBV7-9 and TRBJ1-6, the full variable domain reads DTGVSQNPRHKITKRGQNVTFRCDPISEHNRLYWYRQTLGQGPEFLTYFQNEAQLEKSRLLSDRFSAERPKGSFSTLEIQRTEQGDSAMYLCASSLGYRVESPLHFGNGTRLTVT.

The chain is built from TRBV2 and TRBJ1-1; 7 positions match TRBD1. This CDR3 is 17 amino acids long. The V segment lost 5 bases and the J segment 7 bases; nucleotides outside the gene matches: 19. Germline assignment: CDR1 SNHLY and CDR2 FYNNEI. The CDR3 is CASSRTGYLGTSGEAFF. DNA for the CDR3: TGTGCCAGCAGTCGGACAGGTTACCTAGGAACAAGCGGTGAAGCTTTCTTT.

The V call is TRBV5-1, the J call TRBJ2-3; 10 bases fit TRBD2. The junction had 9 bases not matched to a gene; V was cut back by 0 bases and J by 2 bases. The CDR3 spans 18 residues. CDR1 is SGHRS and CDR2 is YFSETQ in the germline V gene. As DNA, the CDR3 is TGCGCCAGCAGCTTGGGGATATCTAGCGGGAGCCCCACAGATACGCAGTATTTT. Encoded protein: CASSLGISSGSPTDTQYF.

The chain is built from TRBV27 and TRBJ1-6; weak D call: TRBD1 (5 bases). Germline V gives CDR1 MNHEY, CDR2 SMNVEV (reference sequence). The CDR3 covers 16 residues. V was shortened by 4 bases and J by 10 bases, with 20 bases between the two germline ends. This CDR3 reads CASSSLGQGTGSPLHF. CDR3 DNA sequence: TGTGCCAGCAGTTCCCTGGGGCAGGGAACTGGCTCACCCCTCCACTTT.

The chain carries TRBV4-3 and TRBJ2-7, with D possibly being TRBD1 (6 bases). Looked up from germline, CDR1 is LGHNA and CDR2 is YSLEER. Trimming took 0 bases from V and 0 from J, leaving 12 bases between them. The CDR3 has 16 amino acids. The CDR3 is CASSQDETGVSYEQYF. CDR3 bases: TGCGCCAGCAGCCAAGATGAGACAGGTGTCTCCTACGAGCAGTACTTC.

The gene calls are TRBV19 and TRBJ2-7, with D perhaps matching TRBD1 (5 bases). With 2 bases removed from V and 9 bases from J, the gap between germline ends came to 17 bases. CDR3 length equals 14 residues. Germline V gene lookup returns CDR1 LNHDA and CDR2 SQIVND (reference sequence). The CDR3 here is CASSIQGSFLGQYF. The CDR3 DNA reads TGTGCCAGTAGTATACAGGGATCGTTCTTAGGGCAGTACTTC.

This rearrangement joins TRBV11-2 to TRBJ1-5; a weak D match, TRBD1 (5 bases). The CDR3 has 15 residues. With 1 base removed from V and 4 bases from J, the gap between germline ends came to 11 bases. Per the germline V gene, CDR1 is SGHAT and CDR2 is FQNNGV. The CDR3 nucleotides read TGTGCCAGCAGCTTAGCGGGCGGGGCAAATCAGCCCCAGCATTTT. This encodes CASSLAGGANQPQHF.

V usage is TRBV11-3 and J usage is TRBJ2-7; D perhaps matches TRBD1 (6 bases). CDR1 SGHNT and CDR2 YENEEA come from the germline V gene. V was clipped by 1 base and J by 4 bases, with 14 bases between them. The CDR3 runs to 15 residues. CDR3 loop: CASSLAWGPTYEQYF. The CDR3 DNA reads TGTGCCAGCAGCTTAGCCTGGGGGCCCACATACGAGCAGTACTTC.

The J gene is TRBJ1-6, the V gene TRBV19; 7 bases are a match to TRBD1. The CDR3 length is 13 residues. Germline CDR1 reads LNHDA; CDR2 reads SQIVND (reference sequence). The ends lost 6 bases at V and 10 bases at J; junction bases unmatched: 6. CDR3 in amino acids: CASRPGGASPLHF. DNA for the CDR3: TGTGCCAGTAGACCAGGGGGTGCATCACCCCTCCACTTT. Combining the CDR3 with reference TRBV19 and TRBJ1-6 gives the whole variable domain DGGITQSPKYLFRKEGQNVTLSCEQNLNHDAMYWYRQDPGQGLRLIYYSQIVNDFQKGDIAEGYSVSREKKESFPLTVTSAQKNPTAFYLCASRPGGASPLHFGNGTRLTVT.

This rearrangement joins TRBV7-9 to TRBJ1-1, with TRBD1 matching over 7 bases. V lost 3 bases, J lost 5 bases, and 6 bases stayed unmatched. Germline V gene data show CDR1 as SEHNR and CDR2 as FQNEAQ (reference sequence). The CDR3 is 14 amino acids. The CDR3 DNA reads TGTGCCAGCAGCTTTACAGGGGTGCGAACTGAAGCTTTCTTT. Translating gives CASSFTGVRTEAFF.

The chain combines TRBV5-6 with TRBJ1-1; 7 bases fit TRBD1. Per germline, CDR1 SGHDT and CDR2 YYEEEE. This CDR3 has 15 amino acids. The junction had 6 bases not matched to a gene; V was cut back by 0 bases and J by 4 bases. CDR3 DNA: TGTGCCAGCAGCTTGGGACAGGGTTTTGTCACTGAAGCTTTCTTT. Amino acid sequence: CASSLGQGFVTEAFF.

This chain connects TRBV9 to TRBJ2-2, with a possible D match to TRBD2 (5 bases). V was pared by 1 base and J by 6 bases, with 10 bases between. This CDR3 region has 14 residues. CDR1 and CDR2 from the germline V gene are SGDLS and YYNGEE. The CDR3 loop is CASSVRTEPGELFF. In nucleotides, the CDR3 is TGTGCCAGCAGCGTACGGACTGAACCCGGGGAGCTGTTTTTT.

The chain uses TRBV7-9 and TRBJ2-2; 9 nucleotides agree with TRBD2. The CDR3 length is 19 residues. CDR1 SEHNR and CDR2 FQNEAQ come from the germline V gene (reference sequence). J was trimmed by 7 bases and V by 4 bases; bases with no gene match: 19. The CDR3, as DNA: TGTGCCAGCAGCTCCCGTGTGTTAGTGAGAGCGGGAGGCGGCGGGGAGCTGTTTTTT. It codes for CASSSRVLVRAGGGGELFF.

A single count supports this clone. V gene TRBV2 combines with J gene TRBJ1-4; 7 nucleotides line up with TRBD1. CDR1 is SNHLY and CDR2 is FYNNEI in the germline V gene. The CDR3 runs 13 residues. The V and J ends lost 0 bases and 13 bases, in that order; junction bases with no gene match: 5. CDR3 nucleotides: TGTGCCAGCAGTGAAGCAGAGGGGGCTATACTGTTTTTT. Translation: CASSEAEGAILFF.

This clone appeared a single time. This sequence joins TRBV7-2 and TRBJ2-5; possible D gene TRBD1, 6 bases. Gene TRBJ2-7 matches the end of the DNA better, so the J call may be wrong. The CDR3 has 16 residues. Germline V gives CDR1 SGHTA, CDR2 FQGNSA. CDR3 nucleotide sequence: TGTGCCAGCAGCTTAGGCGCCGGGACACGACCCTACGAGCAGTACTTC. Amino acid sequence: CASSLGAGTRPYEQYF.

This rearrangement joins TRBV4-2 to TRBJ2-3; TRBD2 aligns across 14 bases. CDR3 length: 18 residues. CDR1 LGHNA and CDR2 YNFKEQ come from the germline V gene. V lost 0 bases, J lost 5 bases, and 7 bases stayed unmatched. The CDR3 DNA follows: TGTGCCAGCAGCCAAGACGCCGGACTAGCGGGAGGCAGAGATACGCAGTATTTT. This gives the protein CASSQDAGLAGGRDTQYF.

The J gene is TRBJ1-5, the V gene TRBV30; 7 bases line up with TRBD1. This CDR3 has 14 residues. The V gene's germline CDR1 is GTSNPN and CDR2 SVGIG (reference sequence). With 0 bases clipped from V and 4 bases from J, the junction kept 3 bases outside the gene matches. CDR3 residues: CAWSVGRGNQPQHF. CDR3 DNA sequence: TGTGCCTGGAGTGTCGGCAGGGGGAATCAGCCCCAGCATTTT.